Listed here are 9 T cell receptor beta chains from one sample, sequenced in a study of cytomegalovirus exposure and HLA in healthy donors (dated by TCRdb to 2016 to 2017). The library came from the immunoSEQ multiplex PCR assay. For the multiplex PCR, a mixture combining 60 forward primers for TCR Vbeta segments and 13 reverse primers for TCR Jbeta segments was used. Sourced from immuneACCESS, this table was stored by TCRdb with only in-frame sequences that have V and J called. A share of the clones is absent; for the studies checked, an unresolved V gene accounts for under half, and the remainder has no known explanation. The sample profile shows around 50,000 clones; roughly 60% of them were found once. Clones ranked in the top ten supply about 10% of the sample. Specimen: PBMCs. Source of these receptors: a human donor in good health.

The chain combines TRBV19 with TRBJ2-7; perhaps TRBD1 as D (6 bases). The CDR3 is 14 amino acids. CDR1 LNHDA and CDR2 SQIVND come from the germline V gene (reference sequence). Trimming stripped 1 base from V and 7 bases from J, with 14 bases between. DNA of the CDR3: TGTGCCAGTAGTATAGGACAGGAGGCGAGGGAGCAGTACTTC. The encoded protein is CASSIGQEAREQYF.

Of note for this clone: No conserved phenylalanine or tryptophan is present at the end of the CDR3, so a read error is the likely explanation. The chain couples TRBV27 to TRBJ2-3; 10 bases align to TRBD2. This CDR3 spans 16 amino acids. CDR1 is MNHEY and CDR2 is SMNVEV in the germline V gene (reference sequence). Trimming took 6 bases from V and 6 from J; bases not matched to a gene: 12. As DNA, the CDR3 is TGTGCCAGCAGCCTCGGAATGGGACTAGCGTGGGATACGCAGTATTTG. Its translation is CASSLGMGLAWDTQYL.

The chain recombines TRBV5-6 with TRBJ2-7; 9 bases align to TRBD1. This CDR3 comprises 14 residues. Germline V CDR1 and CDR2: SGHDT, YYEEEE. The V and J ends lost 4 bases and 4 bases, in that order; junction bases with no gene match: 6. CDR3 bases: TGTGCCAGCAGCCCGGGACAGGGTAAATACGAGCAGTACTTC. It yields the protein CASSPGQGKYEQYF.

The chain employs TRBV4-1 and TRBJ2-5; perhaps TRBD2 as D (7 bases). The germline CDR1 and CDR2 sequences are MGHRA and YSYEKL. This CDR3 comprises 16 residues. The V end was cut by 2 bases, the J end by 1 base, with 14 bases between. The chain's CDR3 is CASSQFAGATQETQYF. The DNA of the CDR3 is TGCGCCAGCAGCCAATTCGCGGGGGCGACCCAAGAGACCCAGTACTTC.

V and J are TRBV28 and TRBJ1-4; TRBD1 is a possible D gene (6 bases). CDR1 and CDR2 from the germline V gene are MDHEN and SYDVKM. This CDR3 comprises 17 residues. V lost 2 bases to trimming and J lost 4 bases, with 17 bases between them. The CDR3 spells CASSLVARGGDNEKLFF. CDR3 bases: TGTGCCAGCAGTTTAGTGGCGAGGGGGGGAGATAATGAAAAACTGTTTTTT.

The V gene is TRBV7-8, the J gene TRBJ2-7; possibly TRBD1 for D (5 bases). V lost 1 base and J 4 bases, leaving 14 bases between the germline ends. The germline gives CDR1 SGHVS, CDR2 FQNEAQ. The length of the CDR3 is 15 residues. The CDR3 nucleotides are TGTGCCAGCAGCTTAGTGGCCAGGGCTAGTTACGAGCAGTACTTC. Amino acid sequence: CASSLVARASYEQYF. The entire variable domain, with the rest obtained from reference TRBV7-8 and TRBJ2-7, is as follows: GAGVSQSPRYKVAKRGQDVALRCDPISGHVSLFWYQQALGQGPEFLTYFQNEAQLDKSGLPSDRFFAERPEGSVSTLKIQRTQQEDSAVYLCASSLVARASYEQYFGPGTRLTVT.

This chain connects TRBV5-1 to TRBJ1-4, with a weak D call TRBD1 (6 bases). V shed 1 base and J shed 8 bases, with 12 bases lying between them. Per the germline V gene, CDR1 is SGHRS and CDR2 is YFSETQ. This CDR3 has 14 amino acids. CDR3 coding DNA: TGCGCCAGCAGCTTGATGATCGGACAGGAAAAACTGTTTTTT. As protein: CASSLMIGQEKLFF.

CDR3 sequence: CASSRRQGLYNEQFF. For the CDR3, the DNA is TGTGCCAGCAGCCGCCGACAGGGTTTGTACAATGAGCAGTTCTTC. The genes are TRBV7-9 and TRBJ2-1; 7 nucleotides align to TRBD1. The CDR3 loop spans 15 amino acids. V shed 5 bases, J shed 4 bases, and the junction held 8 bases outside the gene matches. In germline, CDR1 is SEHNR, CDR2 FQNEAQ (reference sequence).

In this sample, this clone turned up a few times. The chain uses TRBV5-1 and TRBJ1-2; no firm D call. CDR1 is SGHRS and CDR2 is YFSETQ in the germline V gene. V lost 2 bases and J 0 bases, leaving 8 bases between the germline ends. The CDR3 length is 14 residues. Written as DNA, the CDR3 is TGCGCCAGCAGCTTACAGCCGACTAACTATGGCTACACCTTC. Protein sequence: CASSLQPTNYGYTF.